Here is one T cell receptor beta chain with its context. This CDR3 comprises 13 residues. V was clipped by 6 bases and J by 0 bases, with 11 bases between them. From germline, CDR1 is SQVTM and CDR2 ANQGSEA. The data are from a study of blood T cell repertoires in COVID-19. Some clones are missing from TCRdb's copy, which holds only in-frame ones; the method was immunoSEQ multiplex PCR. Here the sample spans fewer than 400,000 clones, 80% to 90% being singletons. Participants reported their clinical history, and cohort assignment relied on those reports. This clonotype was obtained from a man in his thirties or forties who had recovered from COVID-19. This chain uses TRBV29-1 with TRBJ1-1, with D unclear. Sequencing was done on a sample of PBMCs or T cells enriched from blood (not recorded which). In DNA form, the CDR3 reads TGCAGCGTCTCCGGGAACCTGAACACTGAAGCTTTCTTT. It encodes CSVSGNLNTEAFF.